Listed below are T cell receptor beta chains from one sample, sequenced in a study of blood T cell repertoires in COVID-19. Assay used: immunoSEQ multiplex PCR; TCRdb lists only in-frame clones, some missing. The sample carries some 200,000 clones, approximately 80% recorded once. Sequenced input: peripheral blood. These receptors came from a woman between 40 and 50 years old with COVID-19, enrolled during active disease. The CDR3 runs from the conserved cysteine through the conserved F or W. D genes are given only for firm matches. Clone size is stated in some rows and not others, as once, few, many or a class when expanded.

d_gene	v_gene	abundance	j_gene	CDR3aa	CDR3nt
.	TRBV12-3/TRBV12-4	few	TRBJ2-1	CASGGGSGHEQFF	TGTGCCAGCGGGGGCGGTTCAGGGCATGAGCAGTTCTTC
.	TRBV18	.	TRBJ1-2	CASSPMDSGYTF	TGTGCCAGCTCACCTATGGACAGTGGCTACACCTTC
TRBD2	TRBV19	.	TRBJ2-1	CASSILAGGNNEQFF	TGTGCCAGTAGTATCCTAGCGGGGGGGAACAATGAGCAGTTCTTC
TRBD1	TRBV19	.	TRBJ1-2	CASRLDRAGANYGYTF	TGTGCCAGTAGGTTGGACAGGGCTGGAGCTAACTATGGCTACACCTTC
.	TRBV9	.	TRBJ1-1	CASSLPPSGEAFF	TGTGCCAGCAGCTTACCTCCCTCGGGAGAAGCTTTCTTT
.	TRBV9	.	TRBJ2-2	CASSVPTGELFF	TGTGCCAGCAGCGTACCGACCGGGGAGCTGTTTTTT
TRBD1	TRBV29-1	.	TRBJ1-4	CSGQGANEKLFF	TGCAGCGGACAGGGAGCTAATGAAAAACTGTTTTTT
TRBD1	TRBV27	once	TRBJ2-5	CASSPGQGQTQYF	TGTGCCAGCAGTCCAGGACAGGGACAGACCCAGTACTTC
.	TRBV7-7	.	TRBJ1-3	CASGAGVGNTIYF	TGTGCTAGCGGAGCAGGGGTCGGAAACACCATATATTTT
.	TRBV30	.	TRBJ1-1	CAWRKGNLYNTEAFF	TGTGCCTGGAGAAAGGGGAACTTGTATAACACTGAAGCTTTCTTT
TRBD1	TRBV5-6	.	TRBJ2-7	CASSVGQSYEQYF	TGTGCCAGCAGCGTGGGACAGAGCTACGAGCAGTACTTC
TRBD1	TRBV14	.	TRBJ1-2	CASSPTDRVGYGYTF	TGTGCCAGCAGCCCAACTGACAGGGTCGGCTATGGCTACACCTTC
.	TRBV27	.	TRBJ1-1	CASSLHLNTEAFF	TGTGCCAGCAGTTTACATCTGAACACTGAAGCTTTCTTT
.	TRBV6-5	.	TRBJ2-1	CASKGAYSGTEQFF	TGTGCCAGCAAGGGGGCCTATAGCGGGACCGAGCAGTTCTTC
TRBD1	TRBV12-5	once	TRBJ2-5	CASGLASTGGWTQYF	TGTGCTAGTGGTTTGGCTAGTACAGGGGGCTGGACCCAGTACTTC
.	TRBV19	.	TRBJ2-5	CASSDRGGGETQYF	TGTGCCAGTAGCGACAGGGGAGGGGGAGAGACCCAGTACTTC
TRBD2	TRBV7-9	many	TRBJ2-7	CASSWTSGMSYEQYF	TGTGCCAGCAGCTGGACTAGCGGGATGTCCTACGAGCAGTACTTC
TRBD2	TRBV28	.	TRBJ2-1	CASSFLAGGGEQFF	TGTGCCAGCAGTTTCCTAGCGGGAGGGGGTGAGCAGTTCTTC
TRBD2	TRBV15	once	TRBJ2-3	CATSRGLAGQLTQYF	TGTGCCACCAGCAGAGGGCTAGCGGGGCAACTTACGCAGTATTTT
TRBD2	TRBV6-5	.	TRBJ2-1	CASSPGTSLEQFF	TGTGCCAGCAGCCCCGGGACTAGCCTTGAGCAGTTCTTC
.	TRBV4-1	.	TRBJ2-7	CASSQDKREQSYEQYF	TGCGCCAGCAGCCAAGATAAACGGGAGCAGTCCTACGAGCAGTACTTC
.	TRBV20-1	.	TRBJ1-6	CSASPGTGSPLHF	TGCAGTGCTAGTCCGGGAACCGGGTCACCCCTCCACTTT
TRBD2	TRBV19	.	TRBJ2-3	CASSPRTSGSRTDTQYF	TGTGCCAGTAGTCCCCGGACTAGCGGGAGTCGCACAGATACGCAGTATTTT
.	TRBV7-9	.	TRBJ1-1	CASSSRGYRATEAFF	TGTGCCAGCAGCTCCAGAGGCTACAGGGCCACTGAAGCTTTCTTT
.	TRBV5-5	.	TRBJ1-2	CASSLTIDYGYTF	TGTGCCAGCAGCTTGACGATAGACTATGGCTACACCTTC
TRBD1	TRBV9	.	TRBJ2-3	CASSVVGTRGDTQYF	TGTGCCAGCAGCGTAGTTGGGACCAGGGGGGATACGCAGTATTTT
.	TRBV19	.	TRBJ1-5	CASSTQGYGQPQHF	TGTGCCAGTAGTACCCAGGGCTATGGTCAGCCCCAGCATTTT
TRBD1	TRBV29-1	once	TRBJ1-2	CSVGDRGYGYTF	TGCAGCGTGGGGGACAGGGGCTATGGCTACACCTTC
.	TRBV20-1	once	TRBJ2-7	CSAPLGYEQYF	TGCAGTGCCCCTCTCGGGTACGAGCAGTACTTC
TRBD1	TRBV25-1	.	TRBJ2-6	CASSEGDRGSSGANVLTF	TGTGCCAGCAGTGAGGGGGACAGGGGAAGCTCTGGGGCCAACGTCCTGACTTTC
.	TRBV5-4	.	TRBJ1-1	CASSLGRQIEAFF	TGTGCCAGCAGCTTGGGCCGACAGATTGAAGCTTTCTTT
TRBD2	TRBV19	.	TRBJ2-5	CASSPILAGGGETQYF	TGTGCCAGTAGTCCCATTCTAGCGGGAGGCGGGGAGACCCAGTACTTC
.	TRBV7-3	few	TRBJ1-1	CASSLYQGTEAFF	TGTGCCAGCAGCTTATATCAGGGGACTGAAGCTTTCTTT
.	TRBV10-3	once	TRBJ1-2	CAISGGNYGYTF	TGTGCCATCAGTGGAGGGAACTATGGCTACACCTTC
.	TRBV10-2	once	TRBJ1-5	CASSLGQYYSNQPQHF	TGCGCCAGCAGCCTAGGACAGTATTATAGCAATCAGCCCCAGCATTTT
.	TRBV6-2/TRBV6-3	.	TRBJ2-1	CASSYSASGADEQFF	TGTGCCAGCAGTTACTCCGCCTCAGGGGCGGATGAGCAGTTCTTC
TRBD2	TRBV28	.	TRBJ2-7	CASSLKGEGASGRTLF	TGTGCCAGCAGTTTGAAGGGGGAGGGAGCTAGCGGGAGAACTCTCTTC
.	TRBV14	few	TRBJ2-7	CASSQSFGEQYF	TGTGCCAGCAGCCAATCTTTCGGCGAGCAGTACTTC
.	TRBV4-2	.	TRBJ2-1	CASSQDHIARFF	TGTGCCAGCAGCCAAGATCACATAGCCCGGTTCTTC
.	TRBV15	few	TRBJ2-7	CATSRGGFQGIGEQYF	TGTGCCACCAGCAGAGGGGGGTTTCAGGGGATAGGCGAGCAGTACTTC
TRBD2	TRBV7-9	.	TRBJ2-1	CASSLRAGGYNEQFF	TGTGCCAGCAGCTTACGAGCGGGGGGGTACAATGAGCAGTTCTTC
TRBD1	TRBV19	few	TRBJ1-6	CASSGTGDSPLHF	TGTGCCAGTTCCGGGACAGGGGATTCACCCCTCCACTTT
.	TRBV7-3	few	TRBJ2-2	CASSLETNTGELFF	TGTGCCAGCAGCTTAGAGACGAACACCGGGGAGCTGTTTTTT
TRBD2	TRBV7-3	.	TRBJ2-7	CASSLLAGAREQYF	TGTGCCAGCAGCCTTTTAGCGGGAGCTCGTGAGCAGTACTTC